Included here is one T cell receptor beta chain sequence, with context. This clone's antigen is unknown. Base qualities are not at hand, and no much larger clone is one base apart. This sample was taken from a study of cytomegalovirus exposure and HLA in healthy donors listed by TCRdb under 2017. Concerning the study at large: An earlier analysis of some 620 of the donors reported 250 to 350 Gb of sequence data and around 100 million unique TCR beta sequences obtained from approximately 180 million T cells. An earlier analysis of around 640 of the donors used high-throughput TCR beta sequencing to judge whether each TCR beta V gene segment behaved as functional or pseudogenic. About five DR-DQ haplotypes were handled as single units for association and clustering, since linkage in the cohort was strong. Rather than drawing on any new phenotypic data, the later analysis identified candidate immune exposures from TCR beta sequences and the way those sequences occurred across donors. The study used immunosequencing to profile the T cell repertoires of several hundred subjects and linked those repertoires to cytomegalovirus serostatus. To predict cytomegalovirus infection status, the study combined high-throughput TCR immunosequencing, statistical association of individual TCRs with disease status, and machine learning. Besides the first cohort of more than 650 subjects, a separate validation cohort made up of roughly 120 different subjects was used. The study aimed to test whether cataloging public T cell receptors could reveal signatures of past pathogen exposure. The number of typed donors differed by locus: roughly 620-630 for A, B, C, DRB1 and DQB1; approximately 540 for DQA1; approximately 600 for DPA1; and 400 to 480 for DPB1. The genetic ancestry cluster associated with self-reported Caucasian donors included about 81% of the roughly 400 genotyped donors. Alongside the repertoire data, information on donor age, sex, ethnicity and CMV serostatus was compiled. Both class I and class II loci were covered by HLA typing, at four-digit resolution. Among 350 to 400 genotyped donors of the cohort, an average of approximately 250,000 unique TCR beta nucleotide sequences were sequenced per donor, roughly 18% of them non-productive. A later analysis re-examined previously published TCR beta repertoires from around 670 donors and added high-resolution HLA genotyping to investigate patterns of TCR occurrence. A later genetic analysis took genome-wide SNP genotypes for about three fifths of the roughly 700 donors and used that subset as a discovery cohort. Around 330 gigabases of sequencing data and around 85 million unique TCR sequences made up an early release that covered under 750 HLA-typed donors. All discovery cohort repertoires had been generated on a single sequencing platform.

The full study reports these points: An earlier analysis of 450 to 750 of the donors showed that most TCR beta V segments appeared in productive rearrangements either about 87% or about 30% of the time, which broadly matched IMGT annotations. A later analysis found that most CMV-associated TCR beta chains appeared HLA-restricted, with HLA associations seemingly driven largely by CMV exposure. A later analysis found that TCR association rates varied across HLA loci, with DRB1 alleles showing the most associated TCRs and HLA-C alleles the fewest. The earlier analysis of a few hundred of the donors excluded over 15 rarely observed V segments, including chromosome 9 orphons, because counts were too low. According to a later analysis, parvovirus B19, influenza, CMV and Epstein-Barr virus appeared linked to several top co-occurrence clusters. When HLA alleles, especially DR and DQ, strongly co-occurred, attributing TCR associations to individual alleles was difficult. The study listed 150 to 200 TCR beta chains as associated with cytomegalovirus. This cohort had only TCR beta chains sequenced, and the lack of alpha or paired-chain data limited which features could be detected. In a later analysis, HLA-associated TCR beta chains showed more clonal expansion and lower generation probabilities than non-associated chains that were equally common. Because HLA typing was unavailable for some donors at each locus, only the typed subset was used in association tests. Some IMGT-functional V segments, including TRBV6-2 and TRBV6-3, could not be distinguished by the 87-base-pair reads and were therefore excluded. A later genetic analysis associated a missense DCLRE1C variant with V-gene and J-gene trimming of TCR beta chains, and an independent cohort replicated the association. Most TCR sequences were observed very rarely across donors, whereas some public TCRs were present in many individuals. Specific HLA alleles were associated with more than 15,000 TCR beta sequences at a false discovery rate of 0.05 in a later analysis. A further reported finding was that TCR beta sequences accurately predicted the HLA-A and HLA-B alleles for most subjects in the first cohort. The authors suggested that the approach could potentially be extended to other disease states and immunological phenotypes. The classifier was reported to diagnose cytomegalovirus status with high specificity and sensitivity in both the original and validation cohorts. According to a later genetic analysis, donors in an Asian-associated ancestry cluster had fewer N-insertions in productive TCRs than the approximately 710-donor mean. Presence/absence analyses assumed roughly uniform sequencing depth across donors, an assumption that may not hold. Immune exposure information for the cohort was limited to CMV serostatus. In vitro tests confirmed that three of the cytomegalovirus-associated TCR beta chains recognize cytomegalovirus antigens. A group of highly shared sequence variants was considered likely to be a technical artifact of the sequencing pipeline. Linkage disequilibrium might explain the correlated functional status among segregating V segments, but an unknown experimental factor could not be excluded.

The receptor library was made with the immunoSEQ multiplex PCR assay. The multiplex PCR relied on a mix of 60 forward primers for TCR Vbeta segments and 13 reverse primers for TCR Jbeta segments. The CDR3 region of rearranged TCR beta genes was amplified from genomic DNA with a multiplex PCR assay. On the Illumina HiSeq System, the amplified TCR beta libraries were sequenced as 87-base-pair reads. In the authors' own workflow: A later analysis tallied some 79 million unique TCR beta chains across the 666 repertoires, and about 12 million of those chains were shared by two or more donors. Raw reads were error-corrected and collapsed into unique sequences with a nearest-neighbor algorithm that merged closely related sequences to remove PCR and sequencing errors. To assign V, D and J gene segments, CDR3 sequences were aligned to IMGT reference sequences. For a sequence to be retained, a match of at least six nucleotides to both a V gene segment and a J gene segment was required. Rearrangements were called productive when the CDR3 lacked stop codons and stayed in frame with V and J; all others were non-productive. Following IMGT convention, CDR3 was defined as the stretch from the second conserved V-encoded cysteine to the conserved J-encoded phenylalanine. In an earlier analysis of 587 of the donors, sequences lacking an unambiguous match to a single V gene segment were excluded. In an earlier analysis of about 590 of the donors, a V segment was called functional when productive rearrangements were above 56.7%, and segregating when the standard deviation between donors exceeded 5%. A statistical classification framework was developed to diagnose cytomegalovirus status using the catalog of TCR beta chain sequences. V and J gene assignment, in a later analysis, came from comparing TCR nucleotide sequences with IMGT/GENE-DB human TR gene sequences. A later analysis assigned CDR3 sequences and most-parsimonious VDJ recombination scenarios with the TCRdist pipeline. In a later analysis, every TCR beta chain was defined by the combination of its CDR3 amino acid sequence and its V-gene family, and reads without a unique V-gene family were dropped. A later analysis removed 500 to 650 highly shared, low-generation-probability nucleotide sequences to deal with suspected cross-contamination and a sequencing artifact. A later analysis calculated a clonal expansion index for each public chain from normalized within-repertoire ranks of inferred template counts. In a later analysis, generation probabilities were computed using a VDJ recombination model fitted to out-of-frame rearrangements, and the results were checked against IGoR. In a later analysis, TCR-TCR, TCR-HLA and TCR-CMV co-occurrence was scored with hypergeometric tests, and a repertoire-size bias correction was applied to TCR pairs. A later analysis estimated false discovery rates by permuting HLA or CMV assignments 20 times. In a later analysis, co-occurring TCRs were grouped using DBSCAN, and TCRdist sequence similarity was added for clustering within HLA-allele-positive subsets. Repertoires with fewer than 30,000 or more than 120,000 public chains were left out of co-occurrence clustering, as were about five repertoires with anomalous nucleotide sharing. Not all clones reach the TCRdb copy of this immuneACCESS table, which keeps in-frame sequences only. Checked studies attribute under half of the gap to unresolved V genes and leave the rest unexplained. V and J calls and clone size are copied from that table; D and trimming were computed from the DNA. The table for this sample lists roughly 290,000 clones; roughly 90% of them were counted only once. Together, the top ten hold 2% to 3% of the sample.

After removal of 4 bases from V and 5 bases from J, the junction retains 8 bases not matched to a gene. The CDR1 and CDR2 encoded by the germline V gene are SGHRS and YFSETQ. Counted from cysteine to phenylalanine, this CDR3 has 15 amino acids. The retained sequence is limited to the CDR3, 45 bases, with the frame set at the first base. The cohort was made up of 666 healthy bone marrow donors. All cohort members were sampled while nominally healthy, although unrecorded immune exposures were likely present. The donor was CMV seronegative and belonged to the group of over 300 seronegative cohort members. Every donor gave a peripheral blood sample, and the peripheral blood mononuclear cells from that sample were used for TCR beta sequencing. The Qiagen DNeasy Blood Extraction Kit was used to extract genomic DNA from the blood cell samples.

This receptor was identified in a woman aged 18 to 35 in good health and CMV-seronegative. Material for sequencing was PBMCs. This chain joins TRBV5-1 to TRBJ1-2; TRBD1 lines up with 10 middle nucleotides. The bases read TGCGCCAGCAGCCAAGGGACAGGGGTATCGTATGGCTACACCTTC. Its amino acids are CASSQGTGVSYGYTF.